This T cell receptor (beta chain) is drawn from a study of cytomegalovirus exposure and HLA in healthy donors. Study-level background: Falling in the Caucasian-associated ancestry cluster were 65% to 90% of some 400 genotyped donors.

Study outcomes and limitations: TCR beta sequences reportedly predicted the HLA-A and HLA-B alleles of most subjects accurately.

The germline CDR1 and CDR2 sequences are SGHTA and FQGNSA. Trimming removed 4 bases from V and 9 bases from J; junction bases left unmatched: 9. The CDR3 sequence is 14 residues long. Although they were nominally healthy when sampled, donors likely had unrecorded immune exposures. PCR amplification relied on 60 Vbeta primers (plus 13 Jbeta primers). Generated by immunoSEQ multiplex PCR, the TCRdb table keeps only in-frame clones and is missing some. Seen here are roughly 170,000 clones, roughly 82% observed once, and the top ten hold around 1.6%. A note on this clone: The antigen remains unidentified.

The origin of this receptor is a woman in her thirties in good health and CMV-seronegative. The chain recombines TRBV7-2 with TRBJ1-1, with 9 bases fitting TRBD1. What was sequenced was PBMCs. The CDR3 protein is CASSSNPGQGKAFF. The CDR3 DNA reads as TGTGCCAGCAGCTCTAACCCGGGACAGGGTAAAGCTTTCTTT.